The present TCR beta chain was sequenced within a study of shared clonotypes between healthy human individuals. Overall study: CD4 naive and CD4 memory each took three plates per donor, while CD8 naive took two and CD8 memory one.

This CDR3 has 14 amino acids. From germline, CDR1 is SQVTM and CDR2 ANQGSEA. Trimming took off 3 bases at V and 7 bases at J, with 18 bases between the two ends. This clone was seen just once. The antigen is undetermined. The sorted-subset replicate PCRs were given around 200 ng DNA, which is 30,000 to 35,000 T cell genomes. Per the original data handling: ImmunoSEQ junction-only sequences lacked quality scores, so their filtering differed. Using immunoSEQ multiplex PCR, the repertoire was profiled, and TCRdb retains in-frame clones only, with some absent. D and trimming were read from the DNA, whereas the V and J calls and clone size are those reported in that table. Of approximately 2.3 million clones listed, approximately 95% are singletons. Study-level points and caveats: Between four donors, naive CD4 clonotypes were shared at a level of about 5%.

The V gene is TRBV29-1, the J gene TRBJ1-2, with D unclear. Sequenced: naive CD4+ T cells from PBMCs. Subset given: CD45RA+ positively selected. The TCR sequence derives from a man aged 18-30 years in good health. Some clones in this sample may be carry-over from other donors' samples. CDR3 in amino acids: CSVEHTLTLGGYTF. The CDR3 DNA is TGCAGCGTTGAGCATACCCTGACACTCGGTGGCTACACCTTC. The entire variable domain, with the rest obtained from reference TRBV29-1 and TRBJ1-2, is as follows: SAVISQKPSRDICQRGTSLTIQCQVDSQVTMMFWYRQQPGQSLTLIATANQGSEATYESGFVIDKFPISRPNLTFSTLTVSNMSPEDSSIYLCSVEHTLTLGGYTFGSGTRLTVV.